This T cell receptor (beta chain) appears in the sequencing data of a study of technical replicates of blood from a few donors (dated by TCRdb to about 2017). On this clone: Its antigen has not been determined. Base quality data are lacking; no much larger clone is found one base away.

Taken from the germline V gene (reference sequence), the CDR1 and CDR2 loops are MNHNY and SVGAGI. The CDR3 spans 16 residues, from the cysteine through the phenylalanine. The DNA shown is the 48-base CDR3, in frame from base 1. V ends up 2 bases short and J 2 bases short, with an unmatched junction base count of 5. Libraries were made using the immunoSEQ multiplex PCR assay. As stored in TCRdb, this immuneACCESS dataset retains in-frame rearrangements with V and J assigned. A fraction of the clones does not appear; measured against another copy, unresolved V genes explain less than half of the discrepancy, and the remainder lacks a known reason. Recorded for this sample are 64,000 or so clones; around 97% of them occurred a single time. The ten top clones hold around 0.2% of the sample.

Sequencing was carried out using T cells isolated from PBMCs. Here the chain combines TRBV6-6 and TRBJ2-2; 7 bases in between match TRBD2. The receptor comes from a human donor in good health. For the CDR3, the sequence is CASSYIPSGNTGELFF. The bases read TGTGCCAGCAGTTACATCCCTAGCGGCAACACCGGGGAGCTGTTTTTT.